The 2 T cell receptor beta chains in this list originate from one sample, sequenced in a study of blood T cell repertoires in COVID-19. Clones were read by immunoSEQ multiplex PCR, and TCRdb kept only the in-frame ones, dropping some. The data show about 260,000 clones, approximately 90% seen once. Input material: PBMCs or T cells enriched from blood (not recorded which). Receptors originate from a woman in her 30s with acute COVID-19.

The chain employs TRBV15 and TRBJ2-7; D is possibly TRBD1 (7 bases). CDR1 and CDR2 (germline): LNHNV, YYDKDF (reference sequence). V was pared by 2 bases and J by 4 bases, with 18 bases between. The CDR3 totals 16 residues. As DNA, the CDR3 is TGTGCCACCAGCAGACGCGGGACCAGGGGGGTTTACGAGCAGTACTTC. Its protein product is CATSRRGTRGVYEQYF.

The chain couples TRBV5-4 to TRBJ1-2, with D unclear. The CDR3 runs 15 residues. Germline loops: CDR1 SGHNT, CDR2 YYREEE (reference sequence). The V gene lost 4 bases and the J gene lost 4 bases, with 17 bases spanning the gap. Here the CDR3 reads CASSLTDEGGYGYTF. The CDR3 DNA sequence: TGTGCCAGCAGCCTAACGGACGAGGGCGGCTATGGCTACACCTTC.